This T cell receptor (beta chain) was recorded in a study of OX40 agonist ivuxolimab in advanced cancers. The overall study: Patients assigned to dose escalation were diagnosed with hepatocellular carcinoma, melanoma, renal cell or head and neck cancer. Prior anti-PD-1, anti-PD-L1 or anti-CTLA-4 therapy was allowed; roughly 40% had some. Study observations and caveats: Partial responders treated at 0.1-3.0 mg/kg exhibited clonal expansion among the lowest measured.

To note about this clone: Its antigen is undetermined.

TCRdb keeps only in-frame clones here, not all; method: immunoSEQ multiplex PCR. The sample records around 70,000 clones, approximately 84% being singletons. Autoimmune disease history or systemic immunosuppression barred patients. The origin of this receptor is an adult with an advanced solid tumor such as melanoma, head and neck, liver or kidney cancer. The sequenced sample was CD4+ or CD8+ T cells sorted from blood, obtained in a trial of the OX40 agonist ivuxolimab.

The CDR3 here is CASSQDNSGGRPNTEAFF. The CDR3 DNA is TGTGCCAGCAGCCAAGATAATTCGGGAGGCAGGCCGAACACTGAAGCTTTCTTT. The rearrangement joins TRBV4-2 to TRBJ1-1; no firm D call. Germline V lookup: CDR1 LGHNA, CDR2 YNFKEQ. The germline V and J ends were trimmed by 0 bases and 1 base, with 18 bases remaining between them. The CDR3 totals 18 residues.